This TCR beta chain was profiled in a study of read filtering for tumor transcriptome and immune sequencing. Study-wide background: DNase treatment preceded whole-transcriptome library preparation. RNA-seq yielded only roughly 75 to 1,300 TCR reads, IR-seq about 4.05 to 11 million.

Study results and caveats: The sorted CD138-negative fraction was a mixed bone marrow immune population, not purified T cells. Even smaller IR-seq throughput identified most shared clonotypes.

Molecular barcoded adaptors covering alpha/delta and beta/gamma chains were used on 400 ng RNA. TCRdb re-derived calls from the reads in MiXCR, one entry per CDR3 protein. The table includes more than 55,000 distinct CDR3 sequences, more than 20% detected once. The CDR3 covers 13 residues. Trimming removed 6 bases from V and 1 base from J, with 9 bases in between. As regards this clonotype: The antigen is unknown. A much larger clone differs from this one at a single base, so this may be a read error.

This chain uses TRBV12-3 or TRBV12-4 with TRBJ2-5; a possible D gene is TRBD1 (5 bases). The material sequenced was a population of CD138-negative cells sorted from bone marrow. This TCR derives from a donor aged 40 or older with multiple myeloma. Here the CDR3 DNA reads TGTGCCAGCAGGAGCAGGGTCCAAGAGACCCAGTACTTC. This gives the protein CASRSRVQETQYF.